This TCR beta chain was found in a study of blood T cell repertoires in COVID-19. Study-wide context: Sites in the United States, Italy and Spain provided acute and convalescent COVID-19 samples. From T cells, B-cell-depleted T cells, or PBMCs came the material, which was cDNA or gDNA.

In the source study's methods: How many nucleated cells were present was estimated from reference gene primer amplification. Sequencing was performed with immunoSEQ multiplex PCR; in TCRdb, only in-frame clones are kept and a portion is missing. V and J calls plus clone size are reproduced from that table; the DNA served to infer D and trimming. The sample consists of about 53,000 clones, 70% to 90% of them appearing once. The sequence was obtained from a man at least 80 years old with acute or convalescent COVID-19. The sample comprised peripheral blood.

CDR3 nucleotides: TGCGCCAGCAGTGCGGGACAGACCTACGAGCAGTACTTC. Its protein product is CASSAGQTYEQYF. The rearrangement uses TRBV10-1 and TRBJ2-7; 7 bases are a match to TRBD1. J was trimmed by 2 bases and V by 4 bases; bases with no gene match: 2. The CDR3 sequence is 13 residues long. Germline V lookup: CDR1 WNHNN, CDR2 SYGVQD (reference sequence).